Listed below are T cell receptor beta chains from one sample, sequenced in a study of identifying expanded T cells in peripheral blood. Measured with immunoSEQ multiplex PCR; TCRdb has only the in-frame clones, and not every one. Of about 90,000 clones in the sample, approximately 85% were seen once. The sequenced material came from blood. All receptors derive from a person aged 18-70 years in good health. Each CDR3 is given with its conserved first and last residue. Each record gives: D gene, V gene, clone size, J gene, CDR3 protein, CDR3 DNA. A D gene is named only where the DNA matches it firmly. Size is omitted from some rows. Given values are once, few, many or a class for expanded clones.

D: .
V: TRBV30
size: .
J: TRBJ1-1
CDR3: CAWSPLSLENTEAFF
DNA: TGTGCCTGGAGTCCCTTGTCCCTCGAGAACACTGAAGCTTTCTTT

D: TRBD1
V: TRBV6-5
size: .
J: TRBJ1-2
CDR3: CASGTVYGYTF
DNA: TGTGCCAGCGGGACAGTCTATGGCTACACCTTC

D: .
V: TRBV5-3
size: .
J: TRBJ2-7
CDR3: CARSRNLGGNEQYF
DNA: TGTGCCAGAAGTCGTAATTTAGGGGGGAACGAGCAGTACTTC

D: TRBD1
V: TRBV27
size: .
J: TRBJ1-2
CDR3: CASSLSLRQGQVYGYTF
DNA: TGTGCCAGCAGTTTATCCCTTAGACAGGGCCAGGTCTATGGCTACACCTTC

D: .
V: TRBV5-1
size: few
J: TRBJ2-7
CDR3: CASSLYPPYEQYF
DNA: TGCGCCAGCAGCTTGTACCCTCCCTACGAGCAGTACTTC

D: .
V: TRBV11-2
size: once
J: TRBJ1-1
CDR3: CASSLWASTEAFF
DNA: TGTGCCAGCAGCTTATGGGCTTCCACTGAAGCTTTCTTT

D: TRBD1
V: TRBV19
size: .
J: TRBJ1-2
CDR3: CASSIATGPNYGYTF
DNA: TGTGCCAGTAGTATCGCGACAGGGCCCAACTATGGCTACACCTTC

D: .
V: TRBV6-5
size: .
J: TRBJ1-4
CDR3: CASSQGGKLFF
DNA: TGTGCCAGCTCCCAAGGAGGAAAACTGTTTTTT

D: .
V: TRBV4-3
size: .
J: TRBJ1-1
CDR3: CASGQDVGGLSTEAFF
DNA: TGCGCCAGCGGCCAAGATGTCGGGGGCCTAAGCACTGAAGCTTTCTTT

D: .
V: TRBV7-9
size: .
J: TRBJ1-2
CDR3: CASSFWGRESNYGYTF
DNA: TGTGCCAGCAGCTTTTGGGGGAGGGAGTCCAACTATGGCTACACCTTC

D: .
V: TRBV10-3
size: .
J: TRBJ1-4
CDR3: CAISESKSGAGNEKLFF
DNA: TGTGCCATCAGTGAGTCGAAGTCGGGGGCCGGGAATGAAAAACTGTTTTTT

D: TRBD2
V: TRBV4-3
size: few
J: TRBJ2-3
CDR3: CASSQETSGGARDTQYF
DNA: TGCGCCAGCAGCCAAGAGACTAGCGGGGGGGCCAGAGATACGCAGTATTTT

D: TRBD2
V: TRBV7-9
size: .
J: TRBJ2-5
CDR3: CASSLSSGGNSQETQYF
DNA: TGTGCCAGCAGCTTATCCAGCGGGGGAAACTCACAAGAGACCCAGTACTTC

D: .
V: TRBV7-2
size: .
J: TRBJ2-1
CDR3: CASSLSVSSYNEQFF
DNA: TGTGCCAGCAGCTTGAGTGTGTCCTCCTACAATGAGCAGTTCTTC

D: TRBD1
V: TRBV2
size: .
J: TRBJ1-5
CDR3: CASMSLDRGHQPQHF
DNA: TGTGCCAGCATGTCCCTGGACAGGGGGCATCAGCCCCAGCATTTT

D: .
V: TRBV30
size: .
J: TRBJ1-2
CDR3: CAWRDLGEYGYTF
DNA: TGTGCCTGGAGAGACCTGGGAGAGTATGGCTACACCTTC

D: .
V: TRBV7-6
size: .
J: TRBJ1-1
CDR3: CASSPSAREIAEAFF
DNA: TGTGCCAGCAGCCCCTCCGCGAGGGAAATAGCTGAAGCTTTCTTT

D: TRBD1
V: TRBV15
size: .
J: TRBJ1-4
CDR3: CATSRAQGAEKLFF
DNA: TGTGCCACCAGCAGAGCCCAGGGGGCGGAAAAACTGTTTTTT

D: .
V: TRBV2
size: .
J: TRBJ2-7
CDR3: CASRPLFGQNYEQYF
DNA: TGTGCCAGCAGGCCCCTCTTCGGGCAGAACTACGAGCAGTACTTC

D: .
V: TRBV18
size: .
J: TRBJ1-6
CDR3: CASSPTGTYNSPLHF
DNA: TGTGCCAGCTCACCGACAGGAACTTATAATTCACCCCTCCACTTT

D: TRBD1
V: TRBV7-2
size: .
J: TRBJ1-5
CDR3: CASSPDRFNQPQHF
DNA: TGTGCCAGCAGCCCGGACAGGTTCAATCAGCCCCAGCATTTT

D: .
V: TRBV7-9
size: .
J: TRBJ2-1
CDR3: CASSPARLGSYNEQFF
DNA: TGTGCCAGCAGCCCTGCGCGCTTAGGGTCCTACAATGAGCAGTTCTTC

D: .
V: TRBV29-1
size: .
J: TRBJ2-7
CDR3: CSVVSRSTHEQYF
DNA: TGCAGCGTTGTCTCCCGATCAACCCACGAGCAGTACTTC

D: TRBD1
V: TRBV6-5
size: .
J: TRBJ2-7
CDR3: CASRRPGQGYEQYF
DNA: TGTGCCAGCAGAAGACCGGGACAGGGTTATGAGCAGTACTTC